This T cell receptor beta chain is from a study of molecular identifiers for immune sequencing clone quantification. With RNA at 10%, 30% or 50%, naive CD8 libraries came from around 20,000 to 990,000 sorted cells. Sorting isolated naive CD8 T cells as CD8+CD4-CCR7+CD45RA+ events. Overall study results and limits: Shared barcodes on identical TCR molecules could underestimate the sizes of highly expanded clones. Naive cells had under 1% of molecules in clones above 20 RNA copies, effectors over 97%.

One entry per CDR3 protein results from TCRdb running MiXCR on the PCR reads. The sample gives approximately 550,000 distinct CDR3 sequences, about 26% of which show up once; about 0.75% is in the top ten. The length of the CDR3 is 15 residues. Per the germline V gene, CDR1 is SGHDN and CDR2 is FVKESK. V dropped 3 bases and J dropped 8; count of bases not matched to a gene: 7. A word on this clonotype: Its antigen is currently unknown.

V and J are TRBV14 and TRBJ2-1; 10 bases are a match to TRBD1. What was sequenced was naive CD8+ T cells from blood, with Jurkat cell RNA spiked in. The subset was: FACS-sorted CD8+CD4-CCR7+CD45RA+ naive T cells. The receptor was isolated from a human donor in good health. Some libraries in this study had Jurkat cell RNA spiked in. The CDR3 loop reads CASSHWDRGGDEQFF. The CDR3 DNA is TGTGCCAGCAGCCACTGGGACAGGGGTGGCGATGAGCAGTTCTTC.